Following are 3 T cell receptor beta chains from one sample sequenced in a study of cytomegalovirus exposure and HLA in healthy donors. This PCR relied on a set of 60 Vbeta primers and 13 Jbeta primers. Assay used: immunoSEQ multiplex PCR; TCRdb lists only in-frame clones, some missing. This table has more than 150,000 clones, 82% appearing once. Material: PBMCs. These receptors originate from a woman younger than 30 in good health and CMV-seronegative.

The rearrangement links TRBV6-1 to TRBJ1-1, with D possibly being TRBD1 (5 bases). The length of the CDR3 is 15 residues. Trimming took off 6 bases at V and 0 bases at J, with 14 bases between the two ends. Germline values: CDR1 MNHNS, CDR2 SASEGT. CDR3 sequence (DNA): TGTGCCAGCAGAACTCAGGGCTTACTGAACACTGAAGCTTTCTTT. This translates into CASRTQGLLNTEAFF.

The V and J genes are TRBV11-3 and TRBJ1-1; D not resolved. The length of the CDR3 is 13 residues. V dropped 0 bases and J dropped 2 bases, with 4 bases sitting between them. CDR1 is SGHNT and CDR2 is YENEEA in the germline V gene. CDR3 amino acids: CASSLEANTEAFF. The CDR3, as DNA: TGTGCCAGCAGCTTAGAGGCAAACACTGAAGCTTTCTTT.

This chain's CDR3 is CSARTLRGYTF. DNA of the CDR3: TGCAGTGCCAGGACTTTAAGGGGCTACACCTTC. V and J are TRBV20-1 and TRBJ1-2; no firm D call. Per the germline V gene, CDR1 is DFQATT and CDR2 is SNEGSKA (reference sequence). The CDR3 sequence is 11 residues long. V lost 6 bases and J lost 8, with 13 bases in between.